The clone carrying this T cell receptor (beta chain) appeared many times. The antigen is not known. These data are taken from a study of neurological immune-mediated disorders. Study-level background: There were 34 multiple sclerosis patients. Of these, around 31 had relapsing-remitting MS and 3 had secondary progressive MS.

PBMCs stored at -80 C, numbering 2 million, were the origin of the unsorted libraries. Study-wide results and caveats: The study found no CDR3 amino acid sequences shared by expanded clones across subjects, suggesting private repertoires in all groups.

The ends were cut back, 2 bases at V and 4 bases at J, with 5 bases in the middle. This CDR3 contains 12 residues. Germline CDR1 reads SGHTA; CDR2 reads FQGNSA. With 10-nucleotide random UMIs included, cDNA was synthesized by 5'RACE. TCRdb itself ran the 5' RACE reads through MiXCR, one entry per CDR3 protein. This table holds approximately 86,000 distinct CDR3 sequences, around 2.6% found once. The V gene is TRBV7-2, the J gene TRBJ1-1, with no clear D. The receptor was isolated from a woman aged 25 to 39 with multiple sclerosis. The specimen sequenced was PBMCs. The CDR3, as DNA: TGTGCCAGCAGCTTACAAATCACTGAAGCTTTCTTT. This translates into CASSLQITEAFF.